This paragraph reports one TCR beta chain. With 0 bases clipped from V and 9 bases from J, the junction kept 4 bases outside the gene matches. The CDR3 length is 14 residues. Germline V gene lookup returns CDR1 MRHNA and CDR2 SNTAGT. Produced via immunoSEQ multiplex PCR; TCRdb's table is partial and in-frame only. The sample includes about 8,400 clones, around 80% of them seen just once. The data stem from a study of T cell repertoires in ileal Crohn's disease. Input material: ileal tissue. This TCR was sampled from an adult with Crohn's disease. V gene TRBV6-4 combines with J gene TRBJ2-1; 8 bases match TRBD2. The CDR3 coding sequence is TGTGCCAGCAGTGACTCGACTAGCGTCGGTGAGCAGTTCTTC. This sequence encodes CASSDSTSVGEQFF.